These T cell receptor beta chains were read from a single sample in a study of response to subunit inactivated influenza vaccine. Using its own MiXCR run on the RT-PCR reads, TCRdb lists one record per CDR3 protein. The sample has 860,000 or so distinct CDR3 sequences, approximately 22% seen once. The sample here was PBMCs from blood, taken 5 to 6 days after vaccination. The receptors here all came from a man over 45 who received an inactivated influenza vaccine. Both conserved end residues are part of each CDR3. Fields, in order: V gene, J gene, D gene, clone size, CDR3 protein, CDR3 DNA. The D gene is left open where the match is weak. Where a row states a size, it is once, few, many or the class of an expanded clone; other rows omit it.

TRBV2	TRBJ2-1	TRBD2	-	CASNLTPWGERGVGHYNEQFF	TGTGCCAGCAATCTAACCCCTTGGGGAGAACGGGGGGTAGGCCATTACAATGAGCAGTTCTTC
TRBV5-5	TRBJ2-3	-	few	CASHGSSSLGVDTQYF	TGTGCCAGCCATGGCAGTTCCTCCCTGGGGGTGGATACGCAGTATTTT
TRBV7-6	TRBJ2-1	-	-	CASSFPGQRDDEQFF	TGTGCCAGCAGCTTTCCGGGACAGCGGGATGATGAGCAGTTCTTC
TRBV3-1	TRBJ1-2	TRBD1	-	CASSPRTGLIGYTF	TGTGCCAGCAGCCCTAGGACAGGGCTTATTGGCTACACCTTC
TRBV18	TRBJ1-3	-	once	CASSPRTPGNTIYF	TGTGCCAGCTCACCCAGGACCCCTGGAAACACCATATATTTT
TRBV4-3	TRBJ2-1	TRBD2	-	CASSRTVGAGLAGGYNEQFF	TGCGCCAGCAGCCGGACGGTCGGGGCCGGACTAGCGGGAGGCTACAATGAGCAGTTCTTC
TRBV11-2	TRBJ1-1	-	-	CASSLVFSRRDTEAFF	TGTGCCAGCAGCTTAGTTTTTTCAAGGCGGGACACTGAAGCTTTCTTT
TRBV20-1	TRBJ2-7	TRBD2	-	CSAPAGRGALGEQYF	TGCAGTGCTCCTGCCGGGCGGGGGGCCCTTGGGGAGCAGTACTTC
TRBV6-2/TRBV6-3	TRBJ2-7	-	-	CASTGDYEQYF	TGTGCCAGCACAGGGGACTACGAGCAGTACTTC
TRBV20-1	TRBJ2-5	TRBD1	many	CSARSSGTGLGTQYF	TGCAGTGCTAGATCATCAGGGACAGGGCTCGGGACCCAGTACTTC
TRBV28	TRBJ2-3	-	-	CASSADSYTQYF	TGTGCCAGCAGTGCCGACAGTTATACGCAGTATTTT
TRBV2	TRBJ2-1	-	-	CASGRGESSYNEQFF	TGTGCCAGCGGGCGCGGCGAAAGCTCCTACAATGAGCAGTTCTTC
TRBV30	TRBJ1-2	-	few	CACARQTGGYTF	TGTGCCTGTGCGAGGCAGACGGGTGGCTACACCTTC
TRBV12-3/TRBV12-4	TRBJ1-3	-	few	CASNPRAGSSGNTIYF	TGTGCCAGCAACCCCAGAGCTGGGAGCTCTGGAAACACCATATATTTT
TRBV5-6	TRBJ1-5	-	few	CASSLAYETHANSNQPQHF	TGTGCCAGCAGCTTGGCCTACGAGACTCATGCGAATAGCAATCAGCCCCAGCATTTT
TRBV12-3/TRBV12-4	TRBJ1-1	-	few	CASGFGGLGAFF	TGTGCCAGCGGATTTGGGGGGCTCGGAGCTTTCTTT
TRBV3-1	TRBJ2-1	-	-	CASSQGQNNEQFF	TGTGCCAGCAGCCAGGGGCAGAACAATGAGCAGTTCTTC
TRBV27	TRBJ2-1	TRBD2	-	CASSLRTSGRPLQIYNEQFF	TGTGCCAGCAGTTTAAGGACTAGCGGGAGGCCACTACAGATTTACAATGAGCAGTTCTTC
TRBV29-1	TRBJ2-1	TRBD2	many	CSVVLRSSGRALGNEQFF	TGCAGCGTCGTGCTAAGGTCGAGCGGGAGGGCCCTGGGCAATGAGCAGTTCTTC
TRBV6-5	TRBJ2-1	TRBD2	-	CASSYFPSGIYNEQFF	TGTGCCAGCAGTTACTTCCCCAGCGGGATCTACAATGAGCAGTTCTTC
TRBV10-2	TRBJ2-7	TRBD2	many	CASRSSGVSYEQYF	TGCGCCAGCCGGTCTAGCGGCGTCTCCTACGAGCAGTACTTC
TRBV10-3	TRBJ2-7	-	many	CAIRTTRGESYEQYF	TGTGCCATCAGAACCACCCGGGGCGAGTCCTACGAGCAGTACTTC
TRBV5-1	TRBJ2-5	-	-	CASSLVGSQETQYF	TGCGCCAGCAGCTTGGTTGGGTCGCAAGAGACCCAGTACTTC
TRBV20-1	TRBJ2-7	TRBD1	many	CSARNPGQGGPYEQYF	TGCAGTGCTAGAAATCCGGGACAGGGGGGCCCCTACGAGCAGTACTTC
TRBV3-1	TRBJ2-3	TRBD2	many	CASSRRGSTDTQYF	TGTGCCAGCAGCCGGCGGGGGAGCACAGATACGCAGTATTTT
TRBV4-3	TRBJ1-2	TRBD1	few	CASSQGEGADYGYTF	TGCGCCAGCAGCCAAGGTGAGGGGGCCGACTATGGCTACACCTTC
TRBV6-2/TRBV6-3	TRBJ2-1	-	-	CASSYSIATAYNEQFF	TGTGCCAGCAGTTACTCGATCGCTACCGCTTACAATGAGCAGTTCTTC
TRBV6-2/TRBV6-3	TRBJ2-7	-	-	CASSYRVSQQSYEQYF	TGTGCCAGCAGTTACCGGGTTTCTCAGCAATCCTACGAGCAGTACTTC
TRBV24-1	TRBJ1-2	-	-	CATSDPMDTRSDYGYTF	TGTGCCACCAGTGATCCAATGGACACCAGGTCGGACTATGGCTACACCTTC
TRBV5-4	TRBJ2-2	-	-	CASSLQVTGELFF	TGTGCCAGCAGCTTGCAGGTCACCGGGGAGCTGTTTTTT